Presented here are 16 T cell receptor beta chains from one specimen sequenced in a study of blood T cell repertoires in COVID-19. Generated by immunoSEQ multiplex PCR, the TCRdb table keeps only in-frame clones and is missing some. The sample has over 55,000 clones; 65% to 85% are singletons. The specimen was PBMCs or T cells enriched from blood (not recorded which). The receptors originated from a woman between 40 and 55 years old with acute COVID-19.

The chain employs TRBV15 and TRBJ2-3; 12 bases line up with TRBD2. CDR3 length: 16 amino acids. Per germline, CDR1 LNHNV and CDR2 YYDKDF (reference sequence). V shed 3 bases and J 1 base; nucleotides not matched to a gene: 2. The CDR3 region has the DNA TGTGCCACCAGCAGCCGACTAGCGGGAGGCACAGATACGCAGTATTTT. This codes for CATSSRLAGGTDTQYF.

This chain uses TRBV27 with TRBJ1-5, with a weak D call TRBD1 (5 bases). Trimming removed 1 base at V and 5 bases at J, with 18 bases between. CDR1 MNHEY and CDR2 SMNVEV come from the germline V gene (reference sequence). This CDR3 region has 17 residues. The DNA of the CDR3 is TGTGCCAGCAGTTTATGGAGTGGCCGGGGGTCGGATCAGCCCCAGCATTTT. Translated, it gives CASSLWSGRGSDQPQHF.

This clone has more than one count but fewer than ten. V and J are TRBV19 and TRBJ1-5; 9 positions agree with TRBD1. With 6 bases clipped from V and 4 bases from J, the junction kept 7 bases outside the gene matches. The CDR3 contains 15 residues. Germline V lookup: CDR1 LNHDA, CDR2 SQIVND (reference sequence). The CDR3: CASSQDRGWNQPQHF. The CDR3 bases are TGTGCCAGTAGCCAAGACAGGGGGTGGAATCAGCCCCAGCATTTT.

The chain joins TRBV7-8 to TRBJ1-6; tentative D call: TRBD1 (5 bases). This CDR3 spans 18 amino acids. Between the trimmed V and J ends, which lost 1 base and 0 bases, there was a span of 13 bases. The germline V gene has CDR1 SGHVS and CDR2 FQNEAQ. CDR3 amino acids: CASSLELGQSSYNSPLHF. The CDR3 DNA sequence: TGTGCCAGCAGCTTAGAGCTGGGGCAGAGCTCCTATAATTCACCCCTCCACTTT.

The genes are TRBV2 and TRBJ2-7; 7 bases are shared with TRBD1. The germline V gene encodes CDR1 SNHLY and CDR2 FYNNEI. V shed 11 bases, J shed 3 bases, and the junction held 13 bases outside the gene matches. This CDR3 comprises 14 residues. CDR3 in amino acids: CAAKRTGSGYEQYF. The CDR3, as DNA: TGTGCCGCCAAGAGGACAGGATCAGGCTACGAGCAGTACTTC.

The chain couples TRBV6-5 to TRBJ2-7; 7 bases map to TRBD1. V shed 6 bases and J 1 base; nucleotides not matched to a gene: 6. Looked up from germline, CDR1 is MNHEY and CDR2 is SVGAGI. The CDR3 sequence is 14 residues long. The CDR3 sequence: CASRDRPASYEQYV. The CDR3 DNA reads TGTGCCAGCAGGGACAGGCCAGCTTCCTACGAGCAGTACGTC.

The chain links TRBV19 to TRBJ2-7, with 7 bases identical to TRBD1. The CDR3 runs to 15 residues. Germline V gene sequence: CDR1 LNHDA, CDR2 SQIVND (reference sequence). V was clipped by 3 bases and J by 3 bases; unmatched bases: 8. The CDR3 coding sequence is TGTGCCAGTAGTATGGGTCCCACAGGGGTCTACGAGCAGTACTTC. Protein sequence: CASSMGPTGVYEQYF. Full variable domain (remainder filled in from reference TRBV19 and TRBJ2-7): DGGITQSPKYLFRKEGQNVTLSCEQNLNHDAMYWYRQDPGQGLRLIYYSQIVNDFQKGDIAEGYSVSREKKESFPLTVTSAQKNPTAFYLCASSMGPTGVYEQYFGPGTRLTVT.

The V gene is TRBV19, the J gene TRBJ2-2; 8 bases match TRBD1. CDR3 length: 14 amino acids. V shed 4 bases, J shed 7 bases, and the junction held 5 bases outside the gene matches. Germline values: CDR1 LNHDA, CDR2 SQIVND (reference sequence). The CDR3 DNA sequence: TGTGCCAGTAGTACCCAGGGGGCTGGCGGGGAGCTGTTTTTT. It specifies CASSTQGAGGELFF. The variable domain in full, completed from reference TRBV19 and TRBJ2-2, reads DGGITQSPKYLFRKEGQNVTLSCEQNLNHDAMYWYRQDPGQGLRLIYYSQIVNDFQKGDIAEGYSVSREKKESFPLTVTSAQKNPTAFYLCASSTQGAGGELFFGEGSRLTVL.

The chain recombines TRBV6-5 with TRBJ2-7; TRBD2 agrees at 8 bases. Germline assignment: CDR1 MNHEY and CDR2 SVGAGI. CDR3 length: 14 amino acids. The V and J ends lost 0 bases and 3 bases, in that order; junction bases with no gene match: 1. CDR3 region: CASSYSGTSYEQYV. The CDR3 nucleotides read TGTGCCAGCAGTTACTCCGGGACTAGCTACGAGCAGTACGTC.

CDR3 nucleotides: TGTGCCAGCAGCTTAGACAATCTGGGGGCCCGCACCGGGGAGCTGTTTTTT. Residues: CASSLDNLGARTGELFF. The chain carries TRBV11-2 and TRBJ2-2; the D gene is possibly TRBD1 (6 bases). Germline lookup yields CDR1 SGHAT and CDR2 FQNNGV. The ends were cut back, 0 bases at V and 4 bases at J, with 15 bases in the middle. CDR3 length: 17 amino acids.

The chain recombines TRBV7-6 with TRBJ2-1; D perhaps matches TRBD1 (6 bases). Germline values: CDR1 SGHVS, CDR2 FNYEAQ. Trimming shortened V by 5 bases and J by 4 bases, and 15 bases separated the two germline ends. This CDR3 region has 15 residues. The CDR3 nucleotides read TGTGCCAGCAGCCCCGACAGGACCCGATACAATGAGCAGTTCTTC. Amino acids: CASSPDRTRYNEQFF. The whole variable domain, remainder taken from reference TRBV7-6 and TRBJ2-1, is GAGVSQSPRYKVTKRGQDVALRCDPISGHVSLYWYRQALGQGPEFLTYFNYEAQQDKSGLPNDRFSAERPEGSISTLTIQRTEQRDSAMYRCASSPDRTRYNEQFFGPGTRLTVL.

The V gene is TRBV7-9, the J gene TRBJ2-1; 8 bases map to TRBD2. This CDR3 has 14 residues. From germline, CDR1 is SEHNR and CDR2 FQNEAQ (reference sequence). V dropped 4 bases and J dropped 6; count of bases not matched to a gene: 5. The DNA for the CDR3 is TGTGCCAGCAGCTCTACCGGGACTAGCAATGAGCAGTTCTTC. It is translated as CASSSTGTSNEQFF. Together with reference TRBV7-9 and TRBJ2-1, the CDR3 gives the full variable domain: DTGVSQNPRHKITKRGQNVTFRCDPISEHNRLYWYRQTLGQGPEFLTYFQNEAQLEKSRLLSDRFSAERPKGSFSTLEIQRTEQGDSAMYLCASSSTGTSNEQFFGPGTRLTVL.

The gene calls are TRBV3-1 (or the pseudogene TRBV3-2) and TRBJ1-4; 8 nucleotides align to TRBD1. Trimming took 6 bases from V and 0 from J; bases not matched to a gene: 0. From germline, CDR1 is LGHDT and CDR2 YNNKEL (reference sequence). This CDR3 contains 14 residues. CDR3 protein: CASRTGATNEKLFF. The CDR3 region has the DNA TGTGCCAGCAGGACAGGGGCAACTAATGAAAAACTGTTTTTT.

The chain carries TRBV5-6 and TRBJ2-6; weak D call: TRBD1 (6 bases). Looked up from germline, CDR1 is SGHDT and CDR2 is YYEEEE. Trimming left V 2 bases short and J 2 bases short, with 14 bases between. This CDR3 comprises 17 residues. This CDR3 is CASSLLAGAAGANVLTF. CDR3 nucleotide sequence: TGTGCCAGCAGCTTATTGGCAGGGGCTGCTGGGGCCAACGTCCTGACTTTC.

This clone has a handful of counts. The chain recombines TRBV28 with TRBJ2-5, with 7 bases that match TRBD1. The V segment lost 6 bases and the J segment 5 bases; nucleotides outside the gene matches: 12. The CDR3 covers 15 residues. Germline values: CDR1 MDHEN, CDR2 SYDVKM. The DNA for the CDR3 is TGTGCCAGCAGCCTAGGGGGTCGAGGGGGCGAGACCCAGTACTTC. Its translation: CASSLGGRGGETQYF. Looking up the rest from reference TRBV28 and TRBJ2-5 gives the full variable domain: DVKVTQSSRYLVKRTGEKVFLECVQDMDHENMFWYRQDPGLGLRLIYFSYDVKMKEKGDIPEGYSVSREKKERFSLILESASTNQTSMYLCASSLGGRGGETQYFGPGTRLLVL.

This clone was found a few times. The rearrangement joins TRBV14 to TRBJ2-1, with TRBD2 identical over 13 bases. Germline V gene data show CDR1 as SGHDN and CDR2 as FVKESK. The CDR3 loop spans 15 amino acids. V lost 6 bases, J lost 6 bases, and 5 bases stayed unmatched. The CDR3 is CASSATSGGANEQFF. The CDR3 bases are TGTGCCAGCAGTGCAACTAGCGGGGGGGCCAATGAGCAGTTCTTC.